Here is one TCR beta chain with its context. Its target is not known. At one end, the junction sequence differs from germline, possibly due to a read error. The data stem from a study of T-cell memory formation after mild COVID-19. Notes on the study in general: Clones contracting across day 15 to 85 had a balanced CD4/CD8 profile; later expanding clones leaned CD4+. Cross-reactive memory seemingly joined, as some responding clones were found in pre-infection memory.

CDR1 is MRHNA and CDR2 is SNTAGT in the germline V gene. This CDR3 has 13 residues. 5'RACE, which relied on constant-segment primers, yielded TCR alpha and TCR beta cDNA libraries carrying sample barcodes and UMIs. TCRdb recomputed calls from the 5' RACE reads with MiXCR, one row per CDR3 protein. The data hold 500,000 to 550,000 distinct CDR3 sequences, with roughly 20% observed a single time. Sequencing was performed on PBMCs or a T cell subset sorted from them (not recorded which). The sequence derives from an adult woman who had mild COVID-19 (a few samples of this study predate the infection). Cell type and time point are not known. The chain uses TRBV6-4 and TRBJ2-7, with 7 positions matching TRBD1. This chain's CDR3 is CASSAGTPGQQDF. The CDR3 DNA reads as TGTGCCAGCAGTGCTGGGACCCCGGGACAGCAAGACTTC.